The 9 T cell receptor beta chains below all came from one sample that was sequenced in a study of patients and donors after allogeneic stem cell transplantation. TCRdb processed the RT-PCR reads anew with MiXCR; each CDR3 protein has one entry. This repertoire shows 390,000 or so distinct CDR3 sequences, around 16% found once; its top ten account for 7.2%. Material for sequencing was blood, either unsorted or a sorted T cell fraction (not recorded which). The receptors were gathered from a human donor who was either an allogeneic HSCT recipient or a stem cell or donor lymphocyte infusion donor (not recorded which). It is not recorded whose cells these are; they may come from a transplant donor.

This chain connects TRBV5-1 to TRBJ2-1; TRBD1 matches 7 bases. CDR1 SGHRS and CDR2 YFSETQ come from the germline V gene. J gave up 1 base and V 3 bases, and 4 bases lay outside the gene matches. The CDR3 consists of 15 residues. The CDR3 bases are TGCGCCAGCAGCTCCACAGGGGAATCCTACAATGAGCAGTTCTTC. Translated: CASSSTGESYNEQFF.

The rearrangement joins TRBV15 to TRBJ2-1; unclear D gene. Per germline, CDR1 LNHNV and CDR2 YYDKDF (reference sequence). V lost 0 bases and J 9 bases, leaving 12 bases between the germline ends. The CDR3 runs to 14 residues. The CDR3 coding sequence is TGTGCCACCAGCAGAGAAGCCCTACGAAGTGAGCAGTTCTTC. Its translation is CATSREALRSEQFF.

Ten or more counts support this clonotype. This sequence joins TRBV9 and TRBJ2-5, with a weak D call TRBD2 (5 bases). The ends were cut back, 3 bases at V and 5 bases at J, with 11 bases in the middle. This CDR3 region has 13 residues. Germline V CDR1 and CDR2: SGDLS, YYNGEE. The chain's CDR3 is CASSATTRETQYF. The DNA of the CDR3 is TGTGCCAGCAGCGCGACTACCCGGGAGACCCAGTACTTC.

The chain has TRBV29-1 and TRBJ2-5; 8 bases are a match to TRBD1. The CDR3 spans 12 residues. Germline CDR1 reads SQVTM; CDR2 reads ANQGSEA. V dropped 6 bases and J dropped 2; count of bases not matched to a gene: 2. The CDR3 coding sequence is TGCAGCGTCGACAGGGGACAAGAGACCCAGTACTTC. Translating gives CSVDRGQETQYF.

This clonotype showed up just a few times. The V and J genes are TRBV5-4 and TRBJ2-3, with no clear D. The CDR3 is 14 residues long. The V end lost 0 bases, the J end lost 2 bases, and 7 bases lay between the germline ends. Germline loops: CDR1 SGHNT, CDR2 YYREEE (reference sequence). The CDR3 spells CASSLVADTDTQYF. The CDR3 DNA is TGTGCCAGCAGCTTGGTGGCAGACACAGATACGCAGTATTTT.

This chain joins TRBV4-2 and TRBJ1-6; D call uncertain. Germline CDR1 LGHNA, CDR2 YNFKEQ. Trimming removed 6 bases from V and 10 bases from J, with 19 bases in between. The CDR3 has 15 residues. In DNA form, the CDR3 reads TGTGCCAGCAGGCACTCCGAGCGTGAAGGATCACCCCTCCACTTT. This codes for CASRHSEREGSPLHF.

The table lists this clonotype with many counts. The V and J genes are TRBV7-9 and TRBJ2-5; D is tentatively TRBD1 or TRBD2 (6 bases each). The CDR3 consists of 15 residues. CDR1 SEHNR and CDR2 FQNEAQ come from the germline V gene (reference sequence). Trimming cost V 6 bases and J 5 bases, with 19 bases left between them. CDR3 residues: CASRPRGSGGETQYF. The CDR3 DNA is TGTGCCAGCAGACCCAGGGGTAGCGGTGGGGAGACCCAGTACTTC.

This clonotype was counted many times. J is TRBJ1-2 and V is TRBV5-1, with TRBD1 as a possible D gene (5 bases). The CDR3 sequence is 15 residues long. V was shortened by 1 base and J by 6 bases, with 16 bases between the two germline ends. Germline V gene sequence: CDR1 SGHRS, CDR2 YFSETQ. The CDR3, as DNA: TGCGCCAGCAGCTTGCCGCCGCGCTCGGGGGATGGCTACACCTTC. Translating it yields CASSLPPRSGDGYTF.

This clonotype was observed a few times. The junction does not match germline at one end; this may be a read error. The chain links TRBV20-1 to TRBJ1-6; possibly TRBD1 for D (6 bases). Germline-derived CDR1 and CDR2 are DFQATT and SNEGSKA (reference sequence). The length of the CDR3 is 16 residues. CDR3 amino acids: CSALRGGSSYNSPLHF. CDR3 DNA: TGCAGTGCTTTAAGGGGGGGGAGCTCCTATAATTCACCCCTCCATTTT.